These T cell receptor beta chains were read from a single sample in a study of T cell responses to AZD1222 COVID-19 vaccine. Sequencing used immunoSEQ multiplex PCR; TCRdb keeps in-frame clones, though not all of them. The table has some 150,000 clones, 92% seen once. Sample: peripheral blood, taken 28 days after the second AZD1222 dose. All receptors derive from an adult who received the AZD1222 COVID-19 vaccine. CDR3s include the opening cysteine and the closing phenylalanine or tryptophan. Each record gives: D gene, V gene, J gene, clone size, CDR3 length, CDR3 protein, CDR3 DNA. The D gene is left open where the match is weak. Clone size is given for some rows only: seen once, a few or many times, or a class if the clone is expanded.

d_call: -
v_call: TRBV12-3/TRBV12-4
j_call: TRBJ1-6
clone_size: -
cdr3_length: 13
cdr3_aa: CASSPLRGSPLHF
cdr3_nt: TGTGCCAGCAGCCCTCTCCGAGGGTCACCCCTCCACTTT

d_call: -
v_call: TRBV19
j_call: TRBJ1-2
clone_size: -
cdr3_length: 12
cdr3_aa: CASSGNNYGYTF
cdr3_nt: TGTGCCAGTAGCGGTAACAACTATGGCTACACCTTC

d_call: TRBD2
v_call: TRBV19
j_call: TRBJ2-5
clone_size: once
cdr3_length: 15
cdr3_aa: CASSTISGGQETQYF
cdr3_nt: TGTGCCAGTAGTACGATTAGCGGGGGACAAGAGACCCAGTACTTC

d_call: TRBD1
v_call: TRBV19
j_call: TRBJ2-2
clone_size: -
cdr3_length: 15
cdr3_aa: CASSPRDRNTGELFF
cdr3_nt: TGTGCCAGTAGTCCCCGGGACAGGAACACCGGGGAGCTGTTTTTT

d_call: -
v_call: TRBV18
j_call: TRBJ1-3
clone_size: -
cdr3_length: 15
cdr3_aa: CASSPPGITGNTIYF
cdr3_nt: TGTGCCAGCTCACCACCGGGGATTACTGGAAACACCATATATTTT

d_call: -
v_call: TRBV19
j_call: TRBJ2-7
clone_size: -
cdr3_length: 13
cdr3_aa: CASSTWGGGEQYF
cdr3_nt: TGTGCCAGTAGTACCTGGGGAGGCGGGGAGCAGTACTTC

d_call: -
v_call: TRBV5-1
j_call: TRBJ1-2
clone_size: -
cdr3_length: 13
cdr3_aa: CASSLTANYGYTF
cdr3_nt: TGCGCCAGCAGCTTAACGGCAAACTATGGCTACACCTTC

d_call: TRBD1
v_call: TRBV19
j_call: TRBJ2-2
clone_size: -
cdr3_length: 15
cdr3_aa: CASSIITGVGGELFF
cdr3_nt: TGTGCCAGTAGTATAATTACAGGGGTCGGCGGGGAGCTGTTTTTT

d_call: TRBD1
v_call: TRBV5-1
j_call: TRBJ2-7
clone_size: -
cdr3_length: 14
cdr3_aa: CASSLGTGDGEQYF
cdr3_nt: TGCGCCAGCAGCTTAGGGACAGGGGACGGCGAGCAGTACTTC

d_call: TRBD1
v_call: TRBV5-4
j_call: TRBJ2-5
clone_size: -
cdr3_length: 14
cdr3_aa: CASSLRTGRETQYF
cdr3_nt: TGTGCCAGCAGCCTAAGGACAGGACGGGAGACCCAGTACTTC

d_call: -
v_call: TRBV28
j_call: TRBJ1-2
clone_size: -
cdr3_length: 14
cdr3_aa: CASRYGNSNYGYTF
cdr3_nt: TGTGCCAGCAGGTACGGCAATAGCAACTATGGCTACACCTTC

d_call: -
v_call: TRBV5-1
j_call: TRBJ2-7
clone_size: -
cdr3_length: 13
cdr3_aa: CASSFGDPYEQYF
cdr3_nt: TGCGCCAGCAGCTTCGGCGATCCCTACGAGCAGTACTTC

d_call: TRBD1
v_call: TRBV6-6
j_call: TRBJ2-3
clone_size: -
cdr3_length: 15
cdr3_aa: CASRRGDRAADTQYF
cdr3_nt: TGTGCCAGCAGGAGAGGGGACAGGGCGGCAGATACGCAGTATTTT